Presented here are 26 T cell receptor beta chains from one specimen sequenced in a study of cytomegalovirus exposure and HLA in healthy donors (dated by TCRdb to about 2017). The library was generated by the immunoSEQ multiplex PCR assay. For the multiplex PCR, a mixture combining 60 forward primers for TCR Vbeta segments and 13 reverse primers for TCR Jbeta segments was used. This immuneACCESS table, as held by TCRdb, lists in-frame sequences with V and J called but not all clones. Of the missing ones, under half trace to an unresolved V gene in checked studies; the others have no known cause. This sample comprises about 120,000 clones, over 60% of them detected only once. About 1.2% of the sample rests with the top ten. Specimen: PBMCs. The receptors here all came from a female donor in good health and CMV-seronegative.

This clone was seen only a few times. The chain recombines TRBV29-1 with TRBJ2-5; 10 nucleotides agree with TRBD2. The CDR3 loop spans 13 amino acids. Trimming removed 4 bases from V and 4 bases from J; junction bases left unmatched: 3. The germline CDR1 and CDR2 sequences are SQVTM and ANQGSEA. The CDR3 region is CSVGRTSGETQYF. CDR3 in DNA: TGCAGCGTTGGCCGGACTAGCGGAGAGACCCAGTACTTC. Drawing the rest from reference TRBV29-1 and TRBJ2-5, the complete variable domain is SAVISQKPSRDICQRGTSLTIQCQVDSQVTMMFWYRQQPGQSLTLIATANQGSEATYESGFVIDKFPISRPNLTFSTLTVSNMSPEDSSIYLCSVGRTSGETQYFGPGTRLLVL.

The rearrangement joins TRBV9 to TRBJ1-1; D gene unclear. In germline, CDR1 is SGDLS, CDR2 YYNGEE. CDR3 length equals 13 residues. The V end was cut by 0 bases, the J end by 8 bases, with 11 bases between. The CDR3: CASSVGREEEAFF. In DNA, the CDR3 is TGTGCCAGCAGCGTAGGAAGGGAGGAGGAAGCTTTCTTT.

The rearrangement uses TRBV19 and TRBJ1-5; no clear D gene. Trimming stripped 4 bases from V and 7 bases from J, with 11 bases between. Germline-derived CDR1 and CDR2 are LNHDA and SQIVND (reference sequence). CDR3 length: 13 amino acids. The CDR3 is CASSRQAGQPQHF. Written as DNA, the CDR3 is TGTGCCAGTAGTAGGCAGGCGGGCCAGCCCCAGCATTTT.

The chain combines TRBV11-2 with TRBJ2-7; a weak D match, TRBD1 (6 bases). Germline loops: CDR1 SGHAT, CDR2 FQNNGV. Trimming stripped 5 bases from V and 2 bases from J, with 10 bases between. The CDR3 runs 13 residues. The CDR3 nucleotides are TGTGCCAGCAGCCCGGACAGAGCCTACGAGCAGTACTTC. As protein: CASSPDRAYEQYF.

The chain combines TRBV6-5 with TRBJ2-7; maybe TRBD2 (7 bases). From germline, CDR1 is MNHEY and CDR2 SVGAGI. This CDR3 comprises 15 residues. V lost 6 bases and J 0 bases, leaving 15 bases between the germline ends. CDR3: CASRRGEGSSYEQYF. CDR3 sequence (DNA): TGTGCCAGCAGAAGGGGGGAGGGGAGCTCCTACGAGCAGTACTTC.

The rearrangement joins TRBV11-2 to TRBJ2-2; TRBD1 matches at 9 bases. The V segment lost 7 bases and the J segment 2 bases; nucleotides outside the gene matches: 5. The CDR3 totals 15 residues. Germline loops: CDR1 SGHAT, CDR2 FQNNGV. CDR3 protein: CASISDRGNTGELFF. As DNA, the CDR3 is TGTGCCAGCATCTCGGACAGGGGAAACACCGGGGAGCTGTTTTTT.

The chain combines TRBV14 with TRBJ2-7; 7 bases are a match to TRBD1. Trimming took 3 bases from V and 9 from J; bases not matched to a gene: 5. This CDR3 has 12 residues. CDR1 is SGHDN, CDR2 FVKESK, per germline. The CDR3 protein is CASSHTRDRQYF. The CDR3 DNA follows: TGTGCCAGCAGCCACACCCGGGACAGGCAGTACTTC.

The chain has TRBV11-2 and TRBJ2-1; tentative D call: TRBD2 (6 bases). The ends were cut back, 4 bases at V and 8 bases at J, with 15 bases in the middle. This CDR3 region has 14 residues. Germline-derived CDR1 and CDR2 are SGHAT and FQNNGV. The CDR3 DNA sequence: TGTGCCAGCAGCTACCTCCTAGCGAATGATGAGCAGTTCTTC. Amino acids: CASSYLLANDEQFF.

DNA for the CDR3: TGTGCCAGCAGCCAAGACGGAGGACTAGTTGCAGATACGCAGTATTTT. It translates to CASSQDGGLVADTQYF. The rearrangement links TRBV4-2 to TRBJ2-3, with 7 bases fitting TRBD2. V shed 0 bases and J 4 bases; nucleotides not matched to a gene: 7. Germline V gene data show CDR1 as LGHNA and CDR2 as YNFKEQ. This CDR3 spans 16 amino acids.

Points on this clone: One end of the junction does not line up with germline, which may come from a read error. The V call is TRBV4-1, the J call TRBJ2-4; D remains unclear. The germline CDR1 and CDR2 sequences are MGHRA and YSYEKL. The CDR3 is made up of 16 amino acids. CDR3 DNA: TGCGCCAGCAGCCAGGCCGTCCTTGGCCGCCAAAACAGTCAGTACTTC. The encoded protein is CASSQAVLGRQNSQYF.

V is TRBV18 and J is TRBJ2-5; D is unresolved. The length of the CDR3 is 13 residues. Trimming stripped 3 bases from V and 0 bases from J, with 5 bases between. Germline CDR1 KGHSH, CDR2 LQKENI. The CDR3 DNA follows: TGTGCCAGCTCACCGCAGGACCAAGAGACCCAGTACTTC. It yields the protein CASSPQDQETQYF.

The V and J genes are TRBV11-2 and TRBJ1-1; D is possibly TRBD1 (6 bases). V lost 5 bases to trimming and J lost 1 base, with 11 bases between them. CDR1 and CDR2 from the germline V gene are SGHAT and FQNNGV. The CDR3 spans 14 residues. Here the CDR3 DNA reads TGTGCCAGCAGCCCAACAGGGTGGAACACTGAAGCTTTCTTT. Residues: CASSPTGWNTEAFF.

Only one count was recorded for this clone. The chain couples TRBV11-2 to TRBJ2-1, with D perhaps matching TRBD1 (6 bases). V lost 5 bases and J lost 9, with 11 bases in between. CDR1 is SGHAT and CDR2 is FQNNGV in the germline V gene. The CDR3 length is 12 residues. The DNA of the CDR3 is TGTGCCAGCAGCCTGGGACAAGGTGAGCAGTTCTTC. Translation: CASSLGQGEQFF. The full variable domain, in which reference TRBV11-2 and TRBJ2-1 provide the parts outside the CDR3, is EAGVAQSPRYKIIEKRQSVAFWCNPISGHATLYWYQQILGQGPKLLIQFQNNGVVDDSQLPKDRFSAERLKGVDSTLKIQPAKLEDSAVYLCASSLGQGEQFFGPGTRLTVL.

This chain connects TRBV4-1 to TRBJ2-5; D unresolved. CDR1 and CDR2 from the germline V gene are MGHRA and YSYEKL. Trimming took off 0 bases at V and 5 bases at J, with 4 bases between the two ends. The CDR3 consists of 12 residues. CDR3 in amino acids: CASSQDRETQYF. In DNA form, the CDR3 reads TGCGCCAGCAGCCAAGACCGGGAGACCCAGTACTTC.

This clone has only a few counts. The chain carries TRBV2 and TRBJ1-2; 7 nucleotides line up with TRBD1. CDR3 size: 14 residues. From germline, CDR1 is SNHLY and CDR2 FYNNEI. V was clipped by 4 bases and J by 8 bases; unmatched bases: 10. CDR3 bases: TGTGCCAGCAGTGGCCTTAGGGAGACAGGGGGCTACACCTTC. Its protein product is CASSGLRETGGYTF.

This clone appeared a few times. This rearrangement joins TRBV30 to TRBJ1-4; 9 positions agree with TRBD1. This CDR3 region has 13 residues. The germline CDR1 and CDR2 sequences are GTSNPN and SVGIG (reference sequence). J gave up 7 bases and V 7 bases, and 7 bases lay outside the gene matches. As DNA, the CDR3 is TGTGCCTCTTCGGACAGGGGTTTTGAAAAACTGTTTTTT. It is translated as CASSDRGFEKLFF.

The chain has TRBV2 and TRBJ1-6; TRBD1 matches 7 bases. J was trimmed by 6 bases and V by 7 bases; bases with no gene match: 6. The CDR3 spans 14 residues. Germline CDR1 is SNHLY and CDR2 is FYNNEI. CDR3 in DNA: TGTGCCAGCAACTCGGGACAGCTTAATTCACCCCTCCACTTT. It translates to CASNSGQLNSPLHF.

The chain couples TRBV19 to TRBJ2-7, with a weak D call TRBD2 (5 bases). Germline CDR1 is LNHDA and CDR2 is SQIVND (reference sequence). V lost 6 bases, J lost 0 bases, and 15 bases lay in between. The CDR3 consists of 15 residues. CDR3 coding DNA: TGTGCCAGTAGAGGAGCGTCGGGGAGCTCCTACGAGCAGTACTTC. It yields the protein CASRGASGSSYEQYF. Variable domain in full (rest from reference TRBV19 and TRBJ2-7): DGGITQSPKYLFRKEGQNVTLSCEQNLNHDAMYWYRQDPGQGLRLIYYSQIVNDFQKGDIAEGYSVSREKKESFPLTVTSAQKNPTAFYLCASRGASGSSYEQYFGPGTRLTVT.

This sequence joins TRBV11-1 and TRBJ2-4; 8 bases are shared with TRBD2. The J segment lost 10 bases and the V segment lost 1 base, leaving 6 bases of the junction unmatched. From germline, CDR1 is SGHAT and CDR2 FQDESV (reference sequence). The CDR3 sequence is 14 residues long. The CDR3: CASSLELADPIQYF. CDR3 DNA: TGTGCCAGCAGCTTAGAACTAGCGGACCCTATTCAGTACTTC. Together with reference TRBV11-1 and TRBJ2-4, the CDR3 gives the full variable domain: EAEVAQSPRYKITEKSQAVAFWCDPISGHATLYWYRQILGQGPELLVQFQDESVVDDSQLPKDRFSAERLKGVDSTLKIQPAELGDSAMYLCASSLELADPIQYFGAGTRLSVL.

The CDR3 region is CASGSTETYEQYF. In nucleotides, the CDR3 is TGTGCTAGTGGTTCAACAGAGACCTACGAGCAGTACTTC. J is TRBJ2-7 and V is TRBV12-5, with D uncertain. With 4 bases removed from V and 2 bases from J, the gap between germline ends came to 9 bases. Germline CDR1 LGHNT, CDR2 FRNRAP. The CDR3 runs to 13 residues.

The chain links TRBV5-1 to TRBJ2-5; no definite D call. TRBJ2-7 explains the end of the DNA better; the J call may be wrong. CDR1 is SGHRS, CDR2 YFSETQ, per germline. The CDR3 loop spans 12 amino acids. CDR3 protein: CASSLGTYEQYF. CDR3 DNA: TGCGCCAGCAGCTTGGGAACCTACGAGCAGTACTTC.

Written as DNA, the CDR3 is TGTGCCAGCAGTTTACGACGGTGGGAGGATCTTTCCAGCACAGATACGCAGTATTTT. It codes for CASSLRRWEDLSSTDTQYF. This sequence joins TRBV28 and TRBJ2-3; D might be TRBD2 (6 bases). CDR1 and CDR2 from the germline V gene are MDHEN and SYDVKM. The ends were cut back, 2 bases at V and 0 bases at J, with 21 bases in the middle. The CDR3 has 19 amino acids.

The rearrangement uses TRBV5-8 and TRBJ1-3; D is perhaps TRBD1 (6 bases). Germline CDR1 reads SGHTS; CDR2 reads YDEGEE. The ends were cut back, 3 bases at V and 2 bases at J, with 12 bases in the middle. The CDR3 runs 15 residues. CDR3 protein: CASSYTGMAGNTIYF. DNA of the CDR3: TGTGCCAGCAGCTATACAGGGATGGCTGGAAACACCATATATTTT.

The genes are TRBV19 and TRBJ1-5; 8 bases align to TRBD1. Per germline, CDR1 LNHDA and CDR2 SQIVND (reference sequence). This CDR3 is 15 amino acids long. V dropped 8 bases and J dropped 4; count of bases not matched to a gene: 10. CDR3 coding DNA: TGTGCCAGTGACCCGACAGGGGCGTCAAATCAGCCCCAGCATTTT. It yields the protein CASDPTGASNQPQHF.

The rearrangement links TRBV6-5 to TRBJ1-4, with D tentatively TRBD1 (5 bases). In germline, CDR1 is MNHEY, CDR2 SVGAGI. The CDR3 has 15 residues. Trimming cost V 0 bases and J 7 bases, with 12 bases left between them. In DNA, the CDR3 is TGTGCCAGCAGTTACTCGGGCAGGGCGTCTGAAAAACTGTTTTTT. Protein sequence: CASSYSGRASEKLFF.

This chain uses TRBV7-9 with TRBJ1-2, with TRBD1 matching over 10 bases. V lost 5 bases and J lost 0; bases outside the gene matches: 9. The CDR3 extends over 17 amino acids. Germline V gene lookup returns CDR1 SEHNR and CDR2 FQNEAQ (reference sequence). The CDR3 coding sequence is TGTGCCAGCAGCCGCGGGGGGACAGGGGTATCTAACTATGGCTACACCTTC. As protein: CASSRGGTGVSNYGYTF.